The 14 T cell receptor beta chains below were found in one sample sequenced in a study of blood T cells in healthy people across ages. Next came a second PCR, run for about 7 to 11 cycles, which used a sample-barcoded 5' primer along with a J-beta primer mix. A single record per CDR3 protein comes from TCRdb applying MiXCR to the 5' RACE reads. Counted here are around 2 million distinct CDR3 sequences, around 42% occurring once; the ten biggest clones make up about 21%. Material for sequencing was blood. The receptors shown here come from a human donor in good health.

About this clonotype: This clone may be a read error of a much larger clone one base away. The chain combines TRBV12-3 or TRBV12-4 with TRBJ2-5, with 7 bases fitting TRBD1. The CDR3 sequence is 13 residues long. V was clipped by 6 bases and J by 3 bases; unmatched bases: 4. Here the CDR3 DNA reads TGTGCCAGCAGATCGACAGGGAAAGAGACCCAGTACTTC. Translating it yields CASRSTGKETQYF.

This clonotype was observed at least ten times. One base away lies a much larger clone, so this may be a sequencing read error. The rearrangement uses TRBV6-2 or TRBV6-3 and TRBJ2-6; possible D gene TRBD2, 7 bases. Germline assignment: CDR1 MNHEY and CDR2 SVGEGT. CDR3 length: 15 residues. CDR3 sequence reads: CASSYETAGANVRTF. The CDR3 DNA sequence: TGTGCCAGCAGTTACGAAACTGCGGGGGCCAACGTCCGGACTTTC.

The sample holds a few counts of this clonotype. The chain uses TRBV18 and TRBJ2-3; no reliable D call. Germline V lookup: CDR1 KGHSH, CDR2 LQKENI. There are 13 residues in the CDR3. Trimming cost V 5 bases and J 5 bases, with 11 bases left between them. The CDR3 region has the DNA TGTGCCAGCTCAAGATACGCGAGAGATACGCAGTATTTT. Its protein product is CASSRYARDTQYF.

This clonotype was counted only a few times. V is TRBV6-5 and J is TRBJ2-1, with D possibly matching TRBD2 (5 bases). There are 17 residues in the CDR3. CDR1 and CDR2 (germline): MNHEY, SVGAGI. V was pared by 5 bases and J by 0 bases, with 17 bases between. CDR3 in amino acids: CASSNPPERSSYNEQFF. Written as DNA, the CDR3 is TGTGCCAGCAGTAACCCCCCTGAGCGGAGCTCCTACAATGAGCAGTTCTTC.

The chain is built from TRBV29-1 and TRBJ1-4, with 8 bases aligning to TRBD1. J was trimmed by 8 bases and V by 7 bases; bases with no gene match: 12. Germline V gene data show CDR1 as SQVTM and CDR2 as ANQGSEA. The CDR3 loop spans 14 amino acids. The CDR3, as DNA: TGCAGCGAATACCTCAGGGGGCTTGAGGAAAAACTGTTTTTT. Its protein product is CSEYLRGLEEKLFF.

This clonotype was detected only a few times. V is TRBV7-2 and J is TRBJ2-7; D gene ambiguous. This CDR3 has 16 residues. Germline lookup yields CDR1 SGHTA and CDR2 FQGNSA. V lost 8 bases, J lost 4 bases, and 24 bases lay in between. This CDR3 is CASVPSGRVPIYEQYF. CDR3 bases: TGTGCCAGCGTACCGTCGGGTAGGGTACCTATTTACGAGCAGTACTTC.

Ten or more counts support this clonotype. An end of the junction differs from the germline gene, which may be a read error. The V gene is TRBV4-3, the J gene TRBJ1-2; 9 bases line up with TRBD1. This CDR3 has 14 amino acids. CDR1 and CDR2 (germline): LGHNA, YSLEER. CDR3 residues: CASSPQGARYGYTF. CDR3 DNA sequence: TGTGCCAGCAGTCCACAGGGGGCTCGCTATGGCTACACCTTC.

The V and J genes are TRBV7-8 and TRBJ1-5; 7 bases map to TRBD1. The V segment lost 5 bases and the J segment 7 bases; nucleotides outside the gene matches: 11. CDR3 length equals 15 residues. Germline CDR1 and CDR2: SGHVS and FQNEAQ. CDR3 amino acids: CASSPHRGRLQPQHF. DNA for the CDR3: TGTGCCAGCAGCCCTCATAGGGGGCGGTTGCAGCCCCAGCATTTT.

This chain connects TRBV7-2 to TRBJ1-2, with D uncertain. The CDR3 runs 13 residues. V was cut by 1 base and J by 4 bases, with 7 bases left in between. CDR1 and CDR2 (germline): SGHTA, FQGNSA. The CDR3 coding sequence is TGTGCCAGCAGCTTAGACACCACCTATGGCTACACCTTC. This codes for CASSLDTTYGYTF. The full variable domain, with the rest looked up from reference TRBV7-2 and TRBJ1-2, is GAGVSQSPSNKVTEKGKDVELRCDPISGHTALYWYRQSLGQGLEFLIYFQGNSAPDKSGLPSDRFSAERTGGSVSTLTIQRTQQEDSAVYLCASSLDTTYGYTFGSGTRLTVV.

This chain connects TRBV29-1 to TRBJ2-2, with 9 positions matching TRBD1. V was clipped by 6 bases and J by 7 bases; unmatched bases: 3. The V gene's germline CDR1 is SQVTM and CDR2 ANQGSEA. This CDR3 has 12 amino acids. The CDR3 spells CSVTGGGGELFF. CDR3 DNA sequence: TGCAGCGTAACAGGGGGCGGCGGGGAGCTGTTTTTT.

The V call is TRBV29-1, the J call TRBJ2-1, with D unresolved. The V end lost 6 bases, the J end lost 9 bases, and 15 bases lay between the germline ends. Germline V gene data show CDR1 as SQVTM and CDR2 as ANQGSEA. This CDR3 is built from 12 residues. This CDR3 reads CSVLNPFLEQFF. CDR3 DNA: TGCAGCGTCCTAAACCCCTTCCTTGAGCAGTTCTTC.

This rearrangement joins TRBV20-1 to TRBJ2-5; TRBD1 matches 8 bases. J lost 0 bases, V lost 1 base, and 16 bases had no gene match. Germline V CDR1 and CDR2: DFQATT, SNEGSKA (reference sequence). CDR3 length: 19 residues. The CDR3 region has the DNA TGCAGTGCTAGAGCCCGGCCCAGGGGGCGAAACAAGTACCAAGAGACCCAGTACTTC. Encoded protein: CSARARPRGRNKYQETQYF.

The chain uses TRBV6-2 or TRBV6-3 and TRBJ1-2, with 7 bases identical to TRBD1. CDR3 length equals 14 residues. After removal of 8 bases from V and 6 bases from J, the junction contained 12 bases not matched to a gene. Germline V lookup: CDR1 MNHEY, CDR2 SVGEGT. The CDR3 DNA reads as TGTGCCAGCCGGAGGACAGGCCAAAGTCATGGCTACACCTTC. This translates into CASRRTGQSHGYTF.

The rearrangement uses TRBV7-2 and TRBJ1-5; 8 bases align to TRBD1. The germline CDR1 and CDR2 sequences are SGHTA and FQGNSA. Trimming at V came to 1 base and at J to 6 bases, leaving 5 bases not matched to a gene. The CDR3 contains 15 residues. This CDR3 reads CASSLEGQGPQPQHF. CDR3 nucleotides: TGTGCCAGCAGCTTAGAAGGACAGGGCCCTCAGCCCCAGCATTTT.